What follows are 18 T cell receptor beta chains derived from one specimen sequenced in a study of OX40 agonist ivuxolimab in advanced cancers. Sequencing was performed with immunoSEQ multiplex PCR; in TCRdb, only in-frame clones are kept and a portion is missing. The sample includes 55,000 to 85,000 clones, about 85% seen only once; the top ten take about 1.3%. Specimen: CD4+ or CD8+ T cells sorted from blood, collected in a trial of the OX40 agonist ivuxolimab. The receptors here all came from an adult with an advanced solid tumor such as melanoma, head and neck, liver or kidney cancer.

J is TRBJ2-1 and V is TRBV19; D might be TRBD1 or TRBD2, each matching 5 bases. CDR1 LNHDA and CDR2 SQIVND come from the germline V gene (reference sequence). Trimming pared 5 bases from V and 7 bases from J, leaving 15 bases between. The length of the CDR3 is 14 residues. CDR3 amino acids: CASSGTFLGNEQFF. CDR3 nucleotides: TGTGCCAGTAGTGGGACGTTTTTGGGGAATGAGCAGTTCTTC.

This clone has a handful of counts. The rearrangement uses TRBV4-1 and TRBJ1-5; D remains ambiguous. Trimming removed 0 bases from V and 3 bases from J, with 15 bases in between. CDR3 length: 17 residues. CDR1 is MGHRA, CDR2 YSYEKL, per germline. CDR3 residues: CASSQDVGGEINQPQHF. In DNA form, the CDR3 reads TGCGCCAGCAGCCAAGATGTAGGAGGAGAAATCAATCAGCCCCAGCATTTT.

This chain connects TRBV29-1 to TRBJ1-3, with 7 bases that match TRBD1. The CDR3 covers 14 residues. Germline CDR1 reads SQVTM; CDR2 reads ANQGSEA. J was trimmed by 3 bases and V by 6 bases; bases with no gene match: 8. The CDR3 nucleotides are TGCAGCGTCAAGCGACAGGGAGGTGGAAACACCATATATTTT. Translated, it gives CSVKRQGGGNTIYF.

The rearrangement links TRBV5-1 to TRBJ2-7; no reliable D call. The CDR3 loop spans 14 amino acids. The germline V gene encodes CDR1 SGHRS and CDR2 YFSETQ. V was trimmed by 0 bases and J by 6 bases, leaving 13 bases between them. DNA for the CDR3: TGCGCCAGCAGCTTGGGGGATAGGTTGGGCGAGCAGTACTTC. Its protein product is CASSLGDRLGEQYF.

This chain uses TRBV7-9 with TRBJ2-7; D is perhaps TRBD1 (8 bases). Germline lookup yields CDR1 SEHNR and CDR2 FQNEAQ (reference sequence). The V and J ends lost 5 bases and 3 bases respectively, with 14 bases between them. This CDR3 contains 14 residues. Here the CDR3 reads CASSQDREGYEQYF. The CDR3 DNA follows: TGTGCCAGCAGCCAGGACAGGGAGGGCTACGAGCAGTACTTC.

This clone was recorded only once. V gene TRBV18 combines with J gene TRBJ1-1; weak D call: TRBD1 (5 bases). V was clipped by 6 bases and J by 6 bases, with 14 bases between them. CDR1 and CDR2 (germline): KGHSH, LQKENI. The CDR3 length is 13 residues. The CDR3, as DNA: TGTGCCAGCTCGTCCACAGGAGGGGCTGAAGCTTTCTTT. It yields the protein CASSSTGGAEAFF.

The rearrangement links TRBV27 to TRBJ2-5; TRBD1 matches 8 bases. J was trimmed by 3 bases and V by 5 bases; bases with no gene match: 11. The CDR3 length is 16 residues. Germline V CDR1 and CDR2: MNHEY, SMNVEV (reference sequence). CDR3 bases: TGTGCCAGCAGTCAATCTCGGACAGGGAGAAAAGAGACCCAGTACTTC. This encodes CASSQSRTGRKETQYF.

This chain connects TRBV27 to TRBJ1-4, with D hard to call. V shed 2 bases and J shed 8 bases, with 9 bases lying between them. The CDR3 sequence is 13 residues long. Germline V lookup: CDR1 MNHEY, CDR2 SMNVEV (reference sequence). The CDR3 DNA reads TGTGCCAGCAGTTTACTGGGCCGGGAAAAACTGTTTTTT. This gives the protein CASSLLGREKLFF.

V is TRBV9 and J is TRBJ1-3, with D unclear. CDR3 length: 14 amino acids. Between the trimmed V and J ends, which lost 0 bases and 0 bases, there was a span of 4 bases. In germline, CDR1 is SGDLS, CDR2 YYNGEE. The CDR3 nucleotides read TGTGCCAGCAGCGTAGCCAGCTCTGGAAACACCATATATTTT. Its translation is CASSVASSGNTIYF.

This clone was seen only a few times. The J gene is TRBJ2-3, the V gene TRBV2; 7 bases agree with TRBD2. CDR1 is SNHLY and CDR2 is FYNNEI in the germline V gene. V gave up 6 bases and J gave up 0 bases; unmatched junction bases: 6. This CDR3 region has 15 residues. The CDR3 sequence: CASRPTSVSTDTQYF. DNA for the CDR3: TGTGCCAGCAGACCTACTAGCGTAAGCACAGATACGCAGTATTTT. Together with reference TRBV2 and TRBJ2-3, the CDR3 gives the full variable domain: EPEVTQTPSHQVTQMGQEVILRCVPISNHLYFYWYRQILGQKVEFLVSFYNNEISEKSEIFDDQFSVERPDGSNFTLKIRSTKLEDSAMYFCASRPTSVSTDTQYFGPGTRLTVL.

The CDR3 coding sequence is TGTGCCAGCAGCTTAGCGCCCCGGGAGTCGAACTACGAGCAGTACTTC. It is translated as CASSLAPRESNYEQYF. The chain couples TRBV7-8 to TRBJ2-7; the D gene is possibly TRBD2 (6 bases). This CDR3 comprises 16 residues. Germline CDR1 and CDR2: SGHVS and FQNEAQ. V shed 0 bases and J shed 3 bases, with 15 bases lying between them.

V is TRBV10-3 and J is TRBJ2-7, with D possibly being TRBD1 or TRBD2 (5 bases each). V lost 8 bases and J 3 bases, leaving 11 bases between the germline ends. Germline values: CDR1 ENHRY, CDR2 SYGVKD. The CDR3 runs to 12 residues. CDR3 sequence: CAIQGEGYEQYF. The CDR3 nucleotides read TGTGCCATCCAGGGAGAGGGCTACGAGCAGTACTTC.

The rearrangement uses TRBV30 and TRBJ1-3; D perhaps matches TRBD1 (5 bases). Germline CDR1 reads GTSNPN; CDR2 reads SVGIG (reference sequence). The V end was cut by 0 bases, the J end by 3 bases, with 12 bases between. The CDR3 has 15 residues. The CDR3 is CAWSVDTGIGNTIYF. CDR3 in DNA: TGTGCCTGGAGTGTGGACACTGGGATTGGAAACACCATATATTTT.

The CDR3: CASSTGLSADIQYF. The CDR3 region has the DNA TGCGCCAGCAGCACTGGACTCTCGGCGGACATTCAGTACTTC. The chain recombines TRBV5-1 with TRBJ2-4; a weak D match, TRBD2 (5 bases). Germline CDR1 SGHRS, CDR2 YFSETQ. This CDR3 region has 14 residues. V was pared by 4 bases and J by 8 bases, with 16 bases between.

This clone showed up just once. One end of the junction varies from germline; a read error may be responsible. The V gene is TRBV6-1, the J gene TRBJ2-5; D is undetermined. Germline CDR1 and CDR2: MNHNS and SASEGT. This CDR3 is 10 amino acids long. Here the CDR3 reads CASREETQYF. CDR3 nucleotides: TGTGCCAGCAGAGAAGAGACCCAGTACTTC.

The chain combines TRBV18 with TRBJ1-1, with a tentative D call TRBD1 (5 bases). Deletions cut 5 bases from V and 1 base from J, with 14 bases between. Germline CDR1 KGHSH, CDR2 LQKENI. This CDR3 is 15 amino acids long. DNA for the CDR3: TGTGCCAGCTCAGAACTAGACAGTCGGAACACTGAAGCTTTCTTT. The encoded protein is CASSELDSRNTEAFF.

The chain has TRBV19 and TRBJ1-2; possibly TRBD1 for D (6 bases). This CDR3 contains 15 residues. The germline gives CDR1 LNHDA, CDR2 SQIVND (reference sequence). V dropped 6 bases and J dropped 1 base, with 15 bases sitting between them. CDR3 nucleotide sequence: TGTGCCAGTAGCCCAATTCGGACAGATAACTATGGCTACACCTTC. Protein: CASSPIRTDNYGYTF.

This chain joins TRBV7-2 and TRBJ2-3, with 10 bases fitting TRBD2. After removal of 4 bases from V and 6 bases from J, the junction contained 7 bases not matched to a gene. The CDR3 length is 15 residues. Germline V gene data show CDR1 as SGHTA and CDR2 as FQGNSA. The CDR3: CASSSLAGEFDTQYF. Here the CDR3 DNA reads TGTGCCAGCAGCTCTCTAGCGGGGGAATTTGATACGCAGTATTTT.